A selection of T cell receptor beta chains follows, all from one sample in a study of beta chain features in type 1 diabetes. The data were produced by immunoSEQ multiplex PCR, yet TCRdb's version contains in-frame clones alone and is incomplete. The table has 20,000 to 25,000 clones, about 57% seen once. Sequencing was done on a sample of stem cell memory CD4+ T cells from blood. The source of these receptors is a man between 18 and 35 years old with type 1 diabetes. Both conserved end residues are part of each CDR3. D genes are given only for firm matches. A row's size may be missing; if present it is once, few, many or a size class.

>TRBJ2-4|TRBV6-5|15|-|-
TGTGCCAGCAGTTACTCGGCAGGGCAAGGCAACATTCAGTACTTC
CASSYSAGQGNIQYF
>TRBJ2-5|TRBV21-1|12|-|few
TGTGCCAGCAATCGGTACCAAGAGACCCAGTACTTC
CASNRYQETQYF
>TRBJ1-5|TRBV2|14|-|few
TGTGCCAGCAGTTTCGGGACATCAGGGCAGCCCCAGCATTTT
CASSFGTSGQPQHF
>TRBJ1-2|TRBV5-1|14|-|once
TGCGCCAGCAGCTTGGGAGGGGGGGACGATGGCTACACCTTC
CASSLGGGDDGYTF
>TRBJ1-1|TRBV7-8|14|-|-
TGTGCCAGCAGCTTAGAGGCGGGCTTGACTGAAGCTTTCTTT
CASSLEAGLTEAFF
>TRBJ1-3|TRBV28|16|-|-
TGTGCCAGCAGTGCGTTGGGGGCTGGCTCTGGAAACACCATATATTTT
CASSALGAGSGNTIYF
>TRBJ2-1|TRBV14|15|-|-
TGTGCCAGCAGCCAAGTCGGTGGGGGCAACAATGAGCAGTTCTTC
CASSQVGGGNNEQFF
>TRBJ2-3|TRBV5-4|14|-|-
TGTGCCAGCAGCTTGAAAAAGGGCGGGGATACGCAGTATTTT
CASSLKKGGDTQYF
>TRBJ2-1|TRBV5-1|15|-|-
TGCGCCAGCAGCCCACTACCGAGCTCCTACAATGAGCAGTTCTTC
CASSPLPSSYNEQFF
>TRBJ2-1|TRBV7-2|12|-|-
TGTGCCAGCAGCACCCACAGTTATGAGCAGTTCTTC
CASSTHSYEQFF
>TRBJ2-3|TRBV20-1|11|-|-
TGCAGTGCTAGTAGCGCAGATACGCAGTATTTT
CSASSADTQYF
>TRBJ2-4|TRBV7-9|17|TRBD1|-
TGTGCCAGCAGCTCCGGGACAGGGGGCGGATGGAGGAACATTCAGTACTTC
CASSSGTGGGWRNIQYF
>TRBJ2-1|TRBV20-1|11|-|-
TGCGTCCAACAGGGTTGGAATGAGCAGTTCTTC
CVQQGWNEQFF
>TRBJ1-1|TRBV7-2|14|TRBD1|-
TGTGCCAGCAGCTTCCGAAGACAGGGGGCTGAAGCTTTCTTT
CASSFRRQGAEAFF
>TRBJ2-2|TRBV5-1|16|TRBD1|-
TGCGCCAGCAGCTTGACCGGGACAGGGGATGCCGGGGAGCTGTTTTTT
CASSLTGTGDAGELFF
>TRBJ2-2|TRBV18|16|TRBD2|-
TGTGCCAGCTCTGCGCGAGCGGGAGGGGTCACCGGGGAGCTGTTTTTT
CASSARAGGVTGELFF
>TRBJ2-7|TRBV28|14|TRBD2|few
TGTGCCAGCACGGGGACTAGTGGAGCCTACGAGCAGTACTTC
CASTGTSGAYEQYF
>TRBJ1-1|TRBV7-2|13|-|-
TGTGCCAGCAGCTTGACAGGGAACACTGAAGCTTTCTTT
CASSLTGNTEAFF
>TRBJ2-4|TRBV15|16|TRBD1|-
TGTGCCACCAGCGGTTGGGAGGACAGGGCTAAAAACATTCAGTACTTC
CATSGWEDRAKNIQYF
>TRBJ2-1|TRBV9|15|TRBD2|-
TGTGCCAGCAGCGTAGTCGCGGGGGGTCGTAATGAGCAGTTCTTC
CASSVVAGGRNEQFF
>TRBJ2-7|TRBV28|17|TRBD2|few
TGTGCCAGCAGTCAAACCCCTGGGACTAGCGGGAACTACGAGCAGTACTTC
CASSQTPGTSGNYEQYF
>TRBJ2-4|TRBV28|14|-|-
TGTGCCAGCAGTAGGAGCTTAGCCAAAAACATTCAGTACTTC
CASSRSLAKNIQYF
>TRBJ2-5|TRBV19|13|-|-
TGTGCCAGTAGTCCGGACAGTGGAGAGACCCAGTACTTC
CASSPDSGETQYF
>TRBJ2-1|TRBV5-1|16|-|-
TGCGCCAGCAGCTTGCAGGGGGGCAGTTTCGGTAATGAGCAGTTCTTC
CASSLQGGSFGNEQFF
>TRBJ1-1|TRBV11-2|14|-|-
TGTGCCAGCAGCTCAGGTGAGGGCGCCACTGAAGCTTTCTTT
CASSSGEGATEAFF
>TRBJ1-6|TRBV19|15|-|-
TGTGCCAGTAGTACGGGACCGGAGGGGAATTCACCCCTCCACTTT
CASSTGPEGNSPLHF
>TRBJ1-5|TRBV28|17|-|-
TGTGCCAGCAGTTTATCCGGACTAAAGGGGAACAATCAGCCCCAGCATTTT
CASSLSGLKGNNQPQHF
>TRBJ2-1|TRBV5-1|17|TRBD2|-
TGCGCCAGCAGCTTGGCGACTAGCGGAACCTCCTACAATGAGCAGTTCTTC
CASSLATSGTSYNEQFF
>TRBJ2-7|TRBV10-3|14|-|few
TGTGCCATCAGTGAGATGTCAGGGTCCCACGAGCAGTACTTC
CAISEMSGSHEQYF
>TRBJ2-5|TRBV5-4|13|TRBD1|-
TGTGCCAGCAGCTTGGCAGGGGGAGAGACCCAGTACTTC
CASSLAGGETQYF
>TRBJ2-7|TRBV19|15|TRBD2|-
TGTGCCAGTAGTATAAACCAAGCGGGAAGCCTCGAGCAGTACTTC
CASSINQAGSLEQYF
>TRBJ2-7|TRBV5-6|15|-|-
TGTGCCAGCAGCTTGGGGTACAGCCGTTCCTACGAGCAGTACTTC
CASSLGYSRSYEQYF
>TRBJ2-4|TRBV6-5|14|TRBD1|-
TGTGCCAGCAGCTCACAGGGGTCCAAAAACATTCAGTACTTC
CASSSQGSKNIQYF
>TRBJ1-4|TRBV6-5|14|-|-
TGTGCCAGCAGCATTACAGGGTACAACATAAAACTGTTTTTT
CASSITGYNIKLFF
>TRBJ2-1|TRBV10-3|13|TRBD2|-
TGTGCCATCACCCCGGCGGACGGGAGGGTTGCGTTCTTC
CAITPADGRVAFF
>TRBJ2-1|TRBV7-8|14|-|-
TGTGCCAGCAGCTGGCGTCGGGGGTACAATGAGCAGTTCTTC
CASSWRRGYNEQFF
>TRBJ2-3|TRBV5-4|15|-|few
TGTGCCAGCAGCTTGGGAGGGAAGAGCACAGATACGCAGTATTTT
CASSLGGKSTDTQYF
>TRBJ1-5|TRBV21-1|11|-|-
TGTGCCAGCCGGGGACAGATGCCCCAGCATTTT
CASRGQMPQHF
>TRBJ2-6|TRBV27|15|TRBD1|-
TGTGCCAGCAGTCCGAGGGACAGGGGGCCTCAGGCCCTGACTTTC
CASSPRDRGPQALTF
>TRBJ2-3|TRBV9|18|TRBD2|-
TGTGCCAGCAGCGAGGCCCCTAGCGGGAGTTTCCGCACAGATACGCAGTATTTT
CASSEAPSGSFRTDTQYF
>TRBJ2-1|TRBV2|15|TRBD2|-
TGTGCCAGCAGTGCCGCGACTAGCGGGCAGTTCGAGCAGTTCTTC
CASSAATSGQFEQFF
>TRBJ1-2|TRBV28|12|-|-
TGTGCCAGCACCCCAAACAGGGTCCGCTACACCTTC
CASTPNRVRYTF
>TRBJ2-1|TRBV5-1|12|-|-
TGCGCCAGCAGCTTGTCCTACCGTGAGCAGTTCTTC
CASSLSYREQFF
>TRBJ2-2|TRBV4-3|15|-|-
TGCGCCAGCAGCCAAGATCTCCCCGACACCGGGGAGCTGTTTTTT
CASSQDLPDTGELFF
>TRBJ2-1|TRBV18|14|-|-
TGTGCCAGCTCACCACCCCAGGGCTCGGGCGAGCAGTTCTTC
CASSPPQGSGEQFF
>TRBJ2-1|TRBV27|16|-|few
TGTGCCAGCAGTACCGATCCTAGCAGAGGAAACAATGAGCAGTTCTTC
CASSTDPSRGNNEQFF
>TRBJ2-3|TRBV7-2|13|-|few
TGTGCCAGCACCCTCGGGGGAGTGGATACGCAGTATTTT
CASTLGGVDTQYF
>TRBJ2-7|TRBV21-1|15|-|once
TGTGCCAGCAGCAAATGGATGGTAGCCCAGTACGAGCAGTACTTC
CASSKWMVAQYEQYF
>TRBJ2-6|TRBV7-2|17|-|few
TGTGCCAGCAGCTTAGGGGGACAACCCTCTGGGGCCAACGTCCTGACTTTC
CASSLGGQPSGANVLTF
>TRBJ2-1|TRBV30|12|-|few
TGTGCCTGGAGTAAAAGCGTAAATGAGCAGTTCTTC
CAWSKSVNEQFF